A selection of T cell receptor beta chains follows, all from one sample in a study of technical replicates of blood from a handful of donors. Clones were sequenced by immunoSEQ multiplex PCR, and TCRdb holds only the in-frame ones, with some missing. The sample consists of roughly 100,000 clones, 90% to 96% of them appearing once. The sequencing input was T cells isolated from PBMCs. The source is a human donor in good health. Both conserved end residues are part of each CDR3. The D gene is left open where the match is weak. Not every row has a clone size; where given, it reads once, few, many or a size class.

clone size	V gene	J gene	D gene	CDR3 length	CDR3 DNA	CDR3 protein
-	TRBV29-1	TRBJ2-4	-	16	TGCAGCGTTGAAGCGTCCGGCCCGGACAGTAGAAACATTCAGTACTTC	CSVEASGPDSRNIQYF
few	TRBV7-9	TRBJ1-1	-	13	TGTGCCAGCACCGAACACAGGGCCACTGAAGCTTTCTTT	CASTEHRATEAFF
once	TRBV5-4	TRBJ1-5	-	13	TGTGCCAGCAGCCCCGGGGTGGGTCAGCCCCAGCATTTT	CASSPGVGQPQHF
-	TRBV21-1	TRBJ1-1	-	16	TGTGCCAGCCGCAAAGCCGGGACAGGCTATAACACTGAAGCTTTCTTT	CASRKAGTGYNTEAFF
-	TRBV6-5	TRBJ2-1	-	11	TGTGCCAGCAATAGTATACATGAGCAGTTCTTC	CASNSIHEQFF
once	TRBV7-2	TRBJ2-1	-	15	TGTGCCAGCAGCTTAGGTCCCTACTCCTACAATGAGCAGTTCTTC	CASSLGPYSYNEQFF
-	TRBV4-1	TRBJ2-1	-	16	TGCGCCAGCAGCCCTAGGCCGGACACTATCTACAATGAGCAGTTCTTC	CASSPRPDTIYNEQFF
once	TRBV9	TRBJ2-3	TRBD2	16	TGTGCCAGCAGCACCCAGACGGGAGGGACCACAGATACGCAGTATTTT	CASSTQTGGTTDTQYF
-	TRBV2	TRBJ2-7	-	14	TGTGCCAGCACCCCGGCCAGGACAGCCTACGAGCAGTACTTC	CASTPARTAYEQYF
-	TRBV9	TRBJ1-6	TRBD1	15	TGTGCCAGCAGCGTATCCGGGACAGGGAGTTCCCCCCTCCACTTT	CASSVSGTGSSPLHF
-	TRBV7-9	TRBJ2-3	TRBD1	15	TGTGCCAGCACCTTGACAGGGGGAAGTACAGATACGCAGTATTTT	CASTLTGGSTDTQYF
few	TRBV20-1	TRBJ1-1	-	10	TGCAGTGCTGGTAGATCTGAAGCTTTCTTT	CSAGRSEAFF
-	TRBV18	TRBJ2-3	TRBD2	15	TGTGCCAGCTCGCGACTAGCAGTCAGCACAGATACGCAGTATTTT	CASSRLAVSTDTQYF
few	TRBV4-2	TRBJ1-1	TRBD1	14	TGTGCCAGCAGCCCCGGACAGGGATCGGCTGAAGCTTTCTTT	CASSPGQGSAEAFF
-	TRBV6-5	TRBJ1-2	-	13	TGTGCCAGCAGTTACTTGGACAGTCCCTACTACACCTTC	CASSYLDSPYYTF
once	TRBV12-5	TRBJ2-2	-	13	TGTGCTAGCGATAGCCCGAACACCGGGGAGCTGTTTTTT	CASDSPNTGELFF
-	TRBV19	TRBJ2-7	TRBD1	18	TGTGCCAGTAGTATACACGGGACAGGGGCGTCAGGGAACTACGAGCAGTACTTC	CASSIHGTGASGNYEQYF
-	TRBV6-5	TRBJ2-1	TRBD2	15	TGTGCCAGCAGTTACGCGCCGGGACTAGCGGATGAGCAGTTCTTC	CASSYAPGLADEQFF
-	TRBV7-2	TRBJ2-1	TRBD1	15	TGTGCCAGCACTCTGGACAGGGGGACCTACAATGAGCAGTTCTTC	CASTLDRGTYNEQFF
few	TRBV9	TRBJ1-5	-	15	TGTGCCAGCAGCGTACGGGGGGCAGAGGGTCAGCCCCAGCATTTT	CASSVRGAEGQPQHF
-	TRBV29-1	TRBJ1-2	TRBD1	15	TGCAGCGCCCTAGTTCCGGGACAGGGTCTAAATGGCTACACCTTC	CSALVPGQGLNGYTF
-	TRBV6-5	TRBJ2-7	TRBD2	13	TGTGCCAGCAGCCTGGGGGGGGTTTACGAGCAGTACTTC	CASSLGGVYEQYF
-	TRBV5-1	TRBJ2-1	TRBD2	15	TGCGCCAGCAGCCGGTCTAGCGGGATCTACAATGAGCAGTTCTTC	CASSRSSGIYNEQFF
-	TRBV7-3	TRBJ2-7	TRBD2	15	TGTGCCAGCAGCCCAATGAGCGGGAGTCCCCACGAGCAGTACTTC	CASSPMSGSPHEQYF
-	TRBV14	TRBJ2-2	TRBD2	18	TGTGCCAGCAGGCCCGGGACTAGCGGCCTGATCGGGACCGGGGAGCTGTTTTTT	CASRPGTSGLIGTGELFF
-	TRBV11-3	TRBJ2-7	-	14	TGTGCCAGCAGCTTACAGGGGTCGGGCTACGAGCAGTACTTC	CASSLQGSGYEQYF
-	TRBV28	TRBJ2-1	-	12	TGTGCCAGCCTCAAAAGCGGAAATGAGCAGTTCTTC	CASLKSGNEQFF
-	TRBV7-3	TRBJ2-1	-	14	TGTGCCAGCAGCTTAACTGGGGCTAACAATGAGCAGTTCTTC	CASSLTGANNEQFF
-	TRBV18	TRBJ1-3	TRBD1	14	TGTGCCAGCTCACCGTCCGGACAGGGGAACACCATATATTTT	CASSPSGQGNTIYF
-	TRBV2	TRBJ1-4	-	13	TGTGCCAGCAGTGATAGAGGTTGCGAAAAACTGTTTTTT	CASSDRGCEKLFF